This T cell receptor (beta chain) was documented in a study of vaccination effects on CD4 cells after COVID-19. Study observations and caveats: Few convalescent patients, and no early post-infection timepoints, were available to the study. Only 1 of 255 vaccine-induced clones from healthy vaccinees cross-reacted with common cold coronaviruses.

J gave up 3 bases and V 4 bases, and 3 bases lay outside the gene matches. CDR3 length equals 15 residues. Looked up from germline, CDR1 is SGHRS and CDR2 is YFSETQ. Ahead of sequencing, the ViraFEST assay grew antigen-specific CD4+ T cells using viral peptide pools. Culture lasted about ten days before CD4+ T cell isolation. None of these healthy vaccinees had been infected with SARS-CoV-2 before vaccination. For this clone: Its antigen remains unknown.

Profiling relied on immunoSEQ multiplex PCR, and the TCRdb table lists in-frame clones only, not all of them. The sample consists of some 69,000 clones, roughly 79% of them appearing once. Sequencing used CD4+ T cells from PBMCs cultured with HCoV-NL63 spike peptides, obtained before COVID-19 vaccination. The V gene is TRBV5-1, the J gene TRBJ2-2; 10 nucleotides match TRBD1. The source is a human donor who received a COVID-19 vaccine. The CDR3 region is CASSLGQGDTGELFF. CDR3 DNA: TGCGCCAGCAGCCTAGGACAGGGGGACACCGGGGAGCTGTTTTTT. Variable domain in full (rest from reference TRBV5-1 and TRBJ2-2): KAGVTQTPRYLIKTRGQQVTLSCSPISGHRSVSWYQQTPGQGLQFLFEYFSETQRNKGNFPGRFSGRQFSNSRSEMNVSTLELGDSALYLCASSLGQGDTGELFFGEGSRLTVL.